A single sample is the source of the 18 T cell receptor beta chains below, sequenced in a study of cytomegalovirus exposure and HLA in healthy donors. Amplification used 60 Vbeta primers and 13 Jbeta primers. Clones were read by immunoSEQ multiplex PCR, and TCRdb kept only the in-frame ones, dropping some. The repertoire consists of about 94,000 clones, with 75% to 80% occurring once and the leading ten covering roughly 3.5%. The sequenced sample was PBMCs. Source of these receptors: a man in his thirties or forties in good health and CMV-seronegative.

The chain uses TRBV1 and TRBJ2-1; the table gives TRBD1 as D, unverified against the DNA. TRBV1 is a listed pseudogene. The CDR3 length is 13 residues. This chain's CDR3 is CTSSQDQGVEQFF. The CDR3 DNA reads TGCACCAGCAGCCAAGATCAGGGTGTTGAGCAGTTCTTC.

The rearrangement uses TRBV11-2 and TRBJ2-2, with D possibly being TRBD2 (5 bases). The CDR3 spans 13 residues. V was trimmed by 10 bases and J by 0 bases, leaving 9 bases between them. From germline, CDR1 is SGHAT and CDR2 FQNNGV. CDR3 protein: CATRGPNTGELFF. The CDR3 nucleotides are TGTGCCACCCGGGGTCCGAACACCGGGGAGCTGTTTTTT.

This clone was picked up a small number of times. The chain has TRBV7-7 and TRBJ2-3; 8 nucleotides agree with TRBD1. The germline V gene encodes CDR1 SSHAT and CDR2 FNYEAQ (reference sequence). J gave up 5 bases and V 1 base, and 8 bases lay outside the gene matches. This CDR3 is 16 amino acids long. This CDR3 is CASSLGGVGQGDTQYF. The CDR3 region has the DNA TGTGCCAGCAGCTTAGGGGGTGTAGGACAGGGAGATACGCAGTATTTT. The full variable domain, rest sourced from reference TRBV7-7 and TRBJ2-3, is GAGVSQSPRYKVTKRGQDVTLRCDPISSHATLYWYQQALGQGPEFLTYFNYEAQPDKSGLPSDRFSAERPEGSISTLTIQRTEQRDSAMYRCASSLGGVGQGDTQYFGPGTRLTVL.

This chain joins TRBV19 and TRBJ2-7, with D possibly matching TRBD1 (6 bases). V lost 6 bases and J 3 bases, leaving 18 bases between the germline ends. The CDR3 extends over 15 amino acids. Germline assignment: CDR1 LNHDA and CDR2 SQIVND (reference sequence). The CDR3 reads CASSQGRSLIYEQYF. Written as DNA, the CDR3 is TGTGCCAGTAGCCAGGGGCGCAGCCTGATCTACGAGCAGTACTTC. Drawing the rest from reference TRBV19 and TRBJ2-7, the complete variable domain is DGGITQSPKYLFRKEGQNVTLSCEQNLNHDAMYWYRQDPGQGLRLIYYSQIVNDFQKGDIAEGYSVSREKKESFPLTVTSAQKNPTAFYLCASSQGRSLIYEQYFGPGTRLTVT.

V is TRBV5-5 and J is TRBJ2-3; tentative D call: TRBD2 (7 bases). This CDR3 contains 17 residues. Per germline, CDR1 SGHKS and CDR2 YYEKEE (reference sequence). The germline V and J ends were trimmed by 4 bases and 6 bases, with 24 bases remaining between them. DNA for the CDR3: TGTGCCAGCAGCCCCGGTTGGGGGGGCCGACCTGGGGATACGCAGTATTTT. Encoded protein: CASSPGWGGRPGDTQYF.

This chain connects TRBV11-2 to TRBJ2-5; D unclear. V was pared by 5 bases and J by 4 bases, with 11 bases between. CDR1 and CDR2 from the germline V gene are SGHAT and FQNNGV. CDR3 size: 13 residues. Written as DNA, the CDR3 is TGTGCCAGCAGCCGCTTGGGCACAGAGACCCAGTACTTC. Its translation is CASSRLGTETQYF.

CDR3 DNA sequence: TGTGCCAGCAGCTTAGGGATGACAGCCCCGCAGTTCTTC. Translated: CASSLGMTAPQFF. This chain joins TRBV7-6 and TRBJ2-1; D is possibly TRBD1 (5 bases). Germline-derived CDR1 and CDR2 are SGHVS and FNYEAQ. With 1 base removed from V and 12 bases from J, the gap between germline ends came to 13 bases. The CDR3 spans 13 residues.

CDR3 in DNA: TGTGCCAGCAGTTCCCCTACCTGGACAGGGGACACTGAAGCTTTCTTT. Amino acids: CASSSPTWTGDTEAFF. The chain joins TRBV28 to TRBJ1-1, with 9 nucleotides matching TRBD1. The CDR3 covers 16 residues. The germline gives CDR1 MDHEN, CDR2 SYDVKM. With 4 bases clipped from V and 3 bases from J, the junction kept 9 bases outside the gene matches. The whole variable domain, filled in from reference TRBV28 and TRBJ1-1, reads DVKVTQSSRYLVKRTGEKVFLECVQDMDHENMFWYRQDPGLGLRLIYFSYDVKMKEKGDIPEGYSVSREKKERFSLILESASTNQTSMYLCASSSPTWTGDTEAFFGQGTRLTVV.

The chain uses TRBV5-4 and TRBJ2-7; 8 bases align to TRBD1. There are 14 residues in the CDR3. The junction had 6 bases not matched to a gene; V was cut back by 4 bases and J by 3 bases. The germline V gene encodes CDR1 SGHNT and CDR2 YYREEE (reference sequence). DNA of the CDR3: TGTGCCAGCAGCACTCAGGGGGCTAGCTACGAGCAGTACTTC. Translation gives CASSTQGASYEQYF.

The CDR3 loop reads CASSPGTADQPQHF. CDR3 nucleotide sequence: TGCGCCAGCAGCCCCGGGACAGCCGATCAGCCCCAGCATTTT. The chain combines TRBV5-1 with TRBJ1-5, with 7 bases fitting TRBD1. The CDR3 is made up of 14 amino acids. The ends lost 4 bases at V and 5 bases at J; junction bases unmatched: 6. Germline CDR1 SGHRS, CDR2 YFSETQ. Using reference TRBV5-1 and TRBJ1-5 for the parts outside the CDR3, the full variable domain is KAGVTQTPRYLIKTRGQQVTLSCSPISGHRSVSWYQQTPGQGLQFLFEYFSETQRNKGNFPGRFSGRQFSNSRSEMNVSTLELGDSALYLCASSPGTADQPQHFGDGTRLSIL.

The genes are TRBV5-1 and TRBJ2-2, with TRBD1 matching 8 bases. Looked up from germline, CDR1 is SGHRS and CDR2 is YFSETQ. This CDR3 region has 13 residues. With 7 bases clipped from V and 4 bases from J, the junction kept 3 bases outside the gene matches. This chain's CDR3 is CASFTGGTGELFF. Written as DNA, the CDR3 is TGCGCCAGCTTCACAGGGGGCACCGGGGAGCTGTTTTTT.

The chain carries TRBV2 and TRBJ1-5; D call uncertain. In germline, CDR1 is SNHLY, CDR2 FYNNEI. This CDR3 has 14 amino acids. The germline V and J ends were trimmed by 7 bases and 2 bases, with 12 bases remaining between them. The DNA of the CDR3 is TGTGCCAGCAAGTCCGAGGCCGGCAATCAGCCCCAGCATTTT. Its translation: CASKSEAGNQPQHF. Filled out from reference TRBV2 and TRBJ1-5, the complete variable domain reads EPEVTQTPSHQVTQMGQEVILRCVPISNHLYFYWYRQILGQKVEFLVSFYNNEISEKSEIFDDQFSVERPDGSNFTLKIRSTKLEDSAMYFCASKSEAGNQPQHFGDGTRLSIL.

V and J are TRBV6-4 and TRBJ2-5, with 10 bases identical to TRBD1. The germline V gene encodes CDR1 MRHNA and CDR2 SNTAGT. This CDR3 spans 14 amino acids. After removal of 2 bases from V and 5 bases from J, the junction contained 2 bases not matched to a gene. The CDR3, as DNA: TGTGCCAGCAGTGACGACAGGGGGCGGGAGACCCAGTACTTC. This encodes CASSDDRGRETQYF.

The gene calls are TRBV4-1 and TRBJ1-5, with 9 bases matching TRBD1. The CDR3 totals 15 residues. In germline, CDR1 is MGHRA, CDR2 YSYEKL. The V and J ends lost 6 bases and 6 bases, in that order; junction bases with no gene match: 9. CDR3 residues: CASSQTRTGAQPQHF. The CDR3 DNA reads as TGCGCCAGCAGTCAAACTAGGACAGGGGCTCAGCCCCAGCATTTT.

V usage is TRBV2 and J usage is TRBJ1-5; 12 bases map to TRBD1. The CDR3 loop spans 15 amino acids. Germline V gene sequence: CDR1 SNHLY, CDR2 FYNNEI. Trimming cost V 6 bases and J 7 bases; bases outside gene matches: 7. The CDR3 loop is CASRTGTGGRQPQHF. CDR3 bases: TGTGCCAGCAGGACCGGGACAGGGGGCAGGCAGCCCCAGCATTTT. The whole variable domain, remainder taken from reference TRBV2 and TRBJ1-5, is EPEVTQTPSHQVTQMGQEVILRCVPISNHLYFYWYRQILGQKVEFLVSFYNNEISEKSEIFDDQFSVERPDGSNFTLKIRSTKLEDSAMYFCASRTGTGGRQPQHFGDGTRLSIL.

The V gene is TRBV10-1, the J gene TRBJ2-2; D may be TRBD1 (5 bases). The CDR3 totals 16 residues. V dropped 2 bases and J dropped 5 bases, with 15 bases sitting between them. Germline values: CDR1 WNHNN, CDR2 SYGVQD (reference sequence). CDR3 coding DNA: TGCGCCAGCAGTGAGAAGACAGTTTGGGGTACCGGGGAGCTGTTTTTT. It is translated as CASSEKTVWGTGELFF.

About this clone itself: Germline and junction disagree at one end, which may indicate a read error. Other DNA sequences from this sample encode an identical CDR3 as well. The genes are TRBV5-1 and TRBJ2-7, with D tentatively TRBD2 (6 bases). This CDR3 is 13 amino acids long. Germline assignment: CDR1 SGHRS and CDR2 YFSETQ. The CDR3 sequence is CASSRETAYEQYF. The DNA of the CDR3 is TGTGCCAGCAGCCGGGAGACGGCATACGAGCAGTACTTC.

J is TRBJ1-1 and V is TRBV29-1, with TRBD1 matching 9 bases. CDR3 length: 15 amino acids. Germline loops: CDR1 SQVTM, CDR2 ANQGSEA. Trimming removed 7 bases from V and 3 bases from J; junction bases left unmatched: 12. The CDR3 here is CSASGTGSGYTEAFF. DNA of the CDR3: TGCAGCGCAAGTGGGACAGGGTCGGGTTACACTGAAGCTTTCTTT.